This T cell receptor beta chain was identified during a study of blood T cell repertoires in COVID-19. TCRdb's table, derived via immunoSEQ multiplex PCR, lists solely in-frame clones and lacks some. This table holds 130,000 to 150,000 clones, approximately 80% found once. From germline, CDR1 is MRHNA and CDR2 SNTAGT. The CDR3 is made up of 14 amino acids. V dropped 8 bases and J dropped 0 bases, with 14 bases sitting between them. The sequenced material came from peripheral blood. This receptor was obtained from an elderly woman in a cohort sampled during active or convalescent COVID-19. The chain carries TRBV6-4 and TRBJ2-7; tentative D call: TRBD1 (6 bases). The chain's CDR3 is CASEGQFSSYEQYV. CDR3 bases: TGTGCCAGCGAAGGACAGTTCAGCTCCTACGAGCAGTACGTC.